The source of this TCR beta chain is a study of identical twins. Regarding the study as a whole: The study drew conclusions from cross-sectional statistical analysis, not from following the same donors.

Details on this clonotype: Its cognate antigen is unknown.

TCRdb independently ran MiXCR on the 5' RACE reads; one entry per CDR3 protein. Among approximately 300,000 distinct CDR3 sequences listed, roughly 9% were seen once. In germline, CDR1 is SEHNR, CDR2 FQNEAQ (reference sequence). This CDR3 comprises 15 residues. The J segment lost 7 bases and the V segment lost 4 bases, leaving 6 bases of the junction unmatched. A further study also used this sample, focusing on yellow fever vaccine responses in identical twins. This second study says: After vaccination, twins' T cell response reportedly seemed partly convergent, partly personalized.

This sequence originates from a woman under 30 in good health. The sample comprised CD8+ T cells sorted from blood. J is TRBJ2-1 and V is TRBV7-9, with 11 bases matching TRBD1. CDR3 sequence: CASSSPGQGVNEQFF. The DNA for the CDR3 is TGTGCCAGCAGCTCACCGGGACAGGGGGTGAATGAGCAGTTCTTC.